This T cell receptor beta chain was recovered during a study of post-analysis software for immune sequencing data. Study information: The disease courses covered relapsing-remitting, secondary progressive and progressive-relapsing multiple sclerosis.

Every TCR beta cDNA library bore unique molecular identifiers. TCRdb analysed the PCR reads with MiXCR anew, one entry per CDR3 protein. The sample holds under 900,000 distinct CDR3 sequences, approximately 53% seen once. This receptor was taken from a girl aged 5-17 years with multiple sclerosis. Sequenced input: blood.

The CDR3 DNA follows: TGCAGCGTTTCCGGACAGGGTACTGAAGCTTTCTTT. Encoded protein: CSVSGQGTEAFF. The V and J genes are TRBV29-1 and TRBJ1-1, with TRBD1 matching over 8 bases. Germline V gives CDR1 SQVTM, CDR2 ANQGSEA. V shed 5 bases and J 5 bases; nucleotides not matched to a gene: 4. CDR3 size: 12 residues.